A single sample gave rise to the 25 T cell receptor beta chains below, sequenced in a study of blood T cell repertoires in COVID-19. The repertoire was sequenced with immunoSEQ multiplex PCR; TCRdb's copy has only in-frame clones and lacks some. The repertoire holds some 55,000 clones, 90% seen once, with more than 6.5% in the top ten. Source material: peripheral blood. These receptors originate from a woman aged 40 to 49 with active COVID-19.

CDR3 in DNA: TGTGCCAGCAGCGTAGAAGGGACAGATGGATACGAGCAGTACTTC. It codes for CASSVEGTDGYEQYF. The chain joins TRBV9 to TRBJ2-7, with 7 bases identical to TRBD1. Germline values: CDR1 SGDLS, CDR2 YYNGEE. The CDR3 covers 15 residues. The V segment lost 0 bases and the J segment 4 bases; nucleotides outside the gene matches: 7.

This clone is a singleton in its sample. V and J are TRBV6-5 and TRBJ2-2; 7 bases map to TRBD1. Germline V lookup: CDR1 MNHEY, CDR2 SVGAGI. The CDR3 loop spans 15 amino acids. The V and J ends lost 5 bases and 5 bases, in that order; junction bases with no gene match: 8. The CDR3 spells CASSPGTEPTGELFF. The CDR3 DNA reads TGTGCCAGCAGTCCGGGGACAGAGCCGACCGGGGAGCTGTTTTTT.

CDR3 residues: CAWSGQANSPLHF. The CDR3 bases are TGTGCCTGGAGTGGACAAGCTAATTCACCCCTCCACTTT. V gene TRBV30 combines with J gene TRBJ1-6; D not certain. V lost 1 base and J lost 6, with 7 bases in between. The CDR3 length is 13 residues. Germline V gene lookup returns CDR1 GTSNPN and CDR2 SVGIG (reference sequence).

The chain's CDR3 is CASSLVGTGDEKLFF. CDR3 DNA: TGCGCCAGCAGCTTGGTCGGGACAGGGGATGAAAAACTGTTTTTT. The chain combines TRBV5-1 with TRBJ1-4; 10 bases are a match to TRBD1. V lost 0 bases and J lost 6; bases outside the gene matches: 2. The CDR3 is 15 amino acids. The germline V gene encodes CDR1 SGHRS and CDR2 YFSETQ.

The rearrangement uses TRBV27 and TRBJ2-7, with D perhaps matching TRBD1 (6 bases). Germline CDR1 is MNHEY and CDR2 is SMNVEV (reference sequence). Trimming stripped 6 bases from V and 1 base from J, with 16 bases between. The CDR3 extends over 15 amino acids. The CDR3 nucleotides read TGTGCCAGCAGCTCAGTACGCGGACAGTCCTACGAGCAGTACTTC. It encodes CASSSVRGQSYEQYF.

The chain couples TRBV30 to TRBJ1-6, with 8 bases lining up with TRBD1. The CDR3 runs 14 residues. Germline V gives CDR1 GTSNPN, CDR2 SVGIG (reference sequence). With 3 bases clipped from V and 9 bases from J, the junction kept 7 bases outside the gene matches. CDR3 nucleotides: TGTGCCTGGAGCTTAGGACAGGGAGGTTCACCCCTCCACTTT. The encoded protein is CAWSLGQGGSPLHF. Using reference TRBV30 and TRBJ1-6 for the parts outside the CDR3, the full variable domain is SQTIHQWPATLVQPVGSPLSLECTVEGTSNPNLYWYRQAAGRGLQLLFYSVGIGQISSEVPQNLSASRPQDRQFILSSKKLLLSDSGFYLCAWSLGQGGSPLHFGNGTRLTVT.

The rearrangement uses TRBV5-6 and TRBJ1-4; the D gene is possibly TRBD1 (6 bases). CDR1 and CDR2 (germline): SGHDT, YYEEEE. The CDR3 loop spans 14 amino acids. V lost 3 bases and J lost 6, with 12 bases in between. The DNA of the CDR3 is TGTGCCAGCAGCTCCACTGCAGGGGATGAAAAACTGTTTTTT. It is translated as CASSSTAGDEKLFF.

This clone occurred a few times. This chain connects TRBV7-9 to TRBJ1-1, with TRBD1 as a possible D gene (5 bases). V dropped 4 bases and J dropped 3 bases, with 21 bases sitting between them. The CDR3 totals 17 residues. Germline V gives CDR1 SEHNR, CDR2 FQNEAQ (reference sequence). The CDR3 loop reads CASSSWGRKALDTEAFF. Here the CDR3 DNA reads TGTGCCAGCAGCTCTTGGGGCAGGAAGGCCCTGGACACTGAAGCTTTCTTT.

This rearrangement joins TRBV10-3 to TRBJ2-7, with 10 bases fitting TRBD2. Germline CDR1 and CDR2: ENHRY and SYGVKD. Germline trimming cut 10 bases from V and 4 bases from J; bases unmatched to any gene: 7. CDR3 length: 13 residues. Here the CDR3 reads CASEAGGPYEQYF. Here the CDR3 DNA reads TGTGCCAGTGAAGCGGGGGGGCCGTACGAGCAGTACTTC.

DNA for the CDR3: TGTGCCAGCAGCTTGGGAGACAGCTATAATTCACCCCTCCACTTT. It translates to CASSLGDSYNSPLHF. The chain joins TRBV5-6 to TRBJ1-6, with a tentative D call TRBD1 (5 bases). CDR1 is SGHDT, CDR2 YYEEEE, per germline. This CDR3 has 15 residues. V lost 0 bases to trimming and J lost 3 bases, with 7 bases between them. Using reference TRBV5-6 and TRBJ1-6 for the parts outside the CDR3, the full variable domain is DAGVTQSPTHLIKTRGQQVTLRCSPKSGHDTVSWYQQALGQGPQFIFQYYEEEERQRGNFPDRFSGHQFPNYSSELNVNALLLGDSALYLCASSLGDSYNSPLHFGNGTRLTVT.

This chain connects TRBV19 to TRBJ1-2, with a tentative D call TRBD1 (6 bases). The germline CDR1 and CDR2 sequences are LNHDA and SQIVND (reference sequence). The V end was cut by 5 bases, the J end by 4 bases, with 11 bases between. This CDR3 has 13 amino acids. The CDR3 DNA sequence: TGTGCCAGTAGTCCACAGGGTTTCTATGGCTACACCTTC. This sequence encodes CASSPQGFYGYTF. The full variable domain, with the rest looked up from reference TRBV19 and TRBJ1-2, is DGGITQSPKYLFRKEGQNVTLSCEQNLNHDAMYWYRQDPGQGLRLIYYSQIVNDFQKGDIAEGYSVSREKKESFPLTVTSAQKNPTAFYLCASSPQGFYGYTFGSGTRLTVV.

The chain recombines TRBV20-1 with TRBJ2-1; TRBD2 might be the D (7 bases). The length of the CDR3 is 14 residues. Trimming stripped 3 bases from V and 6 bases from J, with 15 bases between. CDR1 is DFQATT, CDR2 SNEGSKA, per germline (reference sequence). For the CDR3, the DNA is TGCAGTGCTAGTAGGGGGGGCATGGGCAATGAGCAGTTCTTC. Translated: CSASRGGMGNEQFF.

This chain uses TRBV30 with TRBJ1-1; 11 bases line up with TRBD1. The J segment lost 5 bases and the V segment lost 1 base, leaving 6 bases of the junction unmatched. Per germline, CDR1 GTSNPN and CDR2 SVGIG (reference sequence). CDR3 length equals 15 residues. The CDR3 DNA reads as TGTGCCTGGAGTGCCCAGGGACAGGGGGAAACTGAAGCTTTCTTT. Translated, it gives CAWSAQGQGETEAFF.

The CDR3: CASRPHLGGLNTEAFF. Here the CDR3 DNA reads TGTGCCAGCCGTCCCCACCTCGGGGGGTTAAACACTGAAGCTTTCTTT. The chain joins TRBV28 to TRBJ1-1; possible D gene TRBD1, 5 bases. CDR1 is MDHEN, CDR2 SYDVKM, per germline. Trimming removed 8 bases from V and 2 bases from J, with 21 bases in between. The CDR3 is 16 residues long. Using reference TRBV28 and TRBJ1-1 for the parts outside the CDR3, the full variable domain is DVKVTQSSRYLVKRTGEKVFLECVQDMDHENMFWYRQDPGLGLRLIYFSYDVKMKEKGDIPEGYSVSREKKERFSLILESASTNQTSMYLCASRPHLGGLNTEAFFGQGTRLTVV.

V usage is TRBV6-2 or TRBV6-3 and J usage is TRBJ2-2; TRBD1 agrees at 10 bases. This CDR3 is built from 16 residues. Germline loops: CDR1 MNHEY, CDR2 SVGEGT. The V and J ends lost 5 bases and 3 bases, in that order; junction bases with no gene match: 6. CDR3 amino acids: CASSKSGTGDTGELFF. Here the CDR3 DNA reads TGTGCCAGCAGTAAATCCGGGACAGGGGACACCGGGGAGCTGTTTTTT.

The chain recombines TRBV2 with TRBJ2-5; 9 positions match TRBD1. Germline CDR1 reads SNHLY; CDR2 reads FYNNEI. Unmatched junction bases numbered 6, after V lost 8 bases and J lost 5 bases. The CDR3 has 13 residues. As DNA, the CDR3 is TGTGCCAGCGTTAGGACAGGGGAGGAGACCCAGTACTTC. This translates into CASVRTGEETQYF.

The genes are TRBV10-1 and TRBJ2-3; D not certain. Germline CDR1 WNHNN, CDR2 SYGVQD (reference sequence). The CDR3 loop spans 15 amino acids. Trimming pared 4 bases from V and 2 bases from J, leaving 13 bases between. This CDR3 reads CASSGEKQVTDTQYF. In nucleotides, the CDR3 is TGCGCCAGCAGTGGTGAAAAGCAGGTCACAGATACGCAGTATTTT.

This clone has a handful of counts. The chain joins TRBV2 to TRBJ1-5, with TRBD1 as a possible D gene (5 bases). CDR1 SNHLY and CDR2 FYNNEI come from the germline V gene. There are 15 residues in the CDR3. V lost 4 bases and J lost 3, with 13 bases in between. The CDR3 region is CASSADSGLNQPQHF. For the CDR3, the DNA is TGTGCCAGCAGTGCCGACAGTGGGCTCAATCAGCCCCAGCATTTT.

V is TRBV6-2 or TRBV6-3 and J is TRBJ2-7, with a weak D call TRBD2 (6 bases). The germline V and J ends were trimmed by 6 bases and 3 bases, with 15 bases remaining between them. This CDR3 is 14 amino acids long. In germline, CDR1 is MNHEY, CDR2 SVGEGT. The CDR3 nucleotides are TGTGCCAGCAGCGGAGGGCTTGGGATCTACGAGCAGTACTTC. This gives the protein CASSGGLGIYEQYF.

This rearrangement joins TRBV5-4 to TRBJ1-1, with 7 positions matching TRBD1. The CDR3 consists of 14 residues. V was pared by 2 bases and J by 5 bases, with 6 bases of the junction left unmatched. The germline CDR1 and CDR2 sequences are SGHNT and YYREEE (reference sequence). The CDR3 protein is CASSLTGVGTEAFF. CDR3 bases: TGTGCCAGCAGCTTAACAGGGGTTGGGACTGAAGCTTTCTTT. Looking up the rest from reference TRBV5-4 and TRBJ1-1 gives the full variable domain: ETGVTQSPTHLIKTRGQQVTLRCSSQSGHNTVSWYQQALGQGPQFIFQYYREEENGRGNFPPRFSGLQFPNYSSELNVNALELDDSALYLCASSLTGVGTEAFFGQGTRLTVV.

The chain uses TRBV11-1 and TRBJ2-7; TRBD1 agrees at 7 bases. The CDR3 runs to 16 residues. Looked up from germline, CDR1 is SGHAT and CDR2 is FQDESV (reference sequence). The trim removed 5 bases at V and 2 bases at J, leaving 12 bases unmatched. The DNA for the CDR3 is TGTGCCAGCAGCGCCCACAACAGGGGCCGCCCCTACGAGCAGTACTTC. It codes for CASSAHNRGRPYEQYF.

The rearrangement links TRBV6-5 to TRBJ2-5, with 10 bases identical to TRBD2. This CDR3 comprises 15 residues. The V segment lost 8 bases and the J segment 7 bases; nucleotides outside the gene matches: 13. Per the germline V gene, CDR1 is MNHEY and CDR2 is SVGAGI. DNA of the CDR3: TGTGCCAGCGTAAAAGCGGGGGGGCGAGGAGGGACCCAGTACTTC. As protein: CASVKAGGRGGTQYF.

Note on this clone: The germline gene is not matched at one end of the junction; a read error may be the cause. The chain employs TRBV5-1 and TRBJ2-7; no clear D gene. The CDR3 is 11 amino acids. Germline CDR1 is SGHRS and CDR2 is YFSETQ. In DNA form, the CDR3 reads TGCGCCAGCAGCGACTCCAACGAGCAGTACTTC. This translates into CASSDSNEQYF.

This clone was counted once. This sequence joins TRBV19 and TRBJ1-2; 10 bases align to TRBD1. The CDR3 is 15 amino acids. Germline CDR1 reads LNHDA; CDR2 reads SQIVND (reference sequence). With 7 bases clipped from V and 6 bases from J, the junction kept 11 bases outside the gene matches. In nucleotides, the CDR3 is TGTGCCAGTACCCCTCCGGGACAGGGGTTCCATGGCTACACCTTC. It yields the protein CASTPPGQGFHGYTF. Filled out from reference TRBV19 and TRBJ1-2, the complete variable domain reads DGGITQSPKYLFRKEGQNVTLSCEQNLNHDAMYWYRQDPGQGLRLIYYSQIVNDFQKGDIAEGYSVSREKKESFPLTVTSAQKNPTAFYLCASTPPGQGFHGYTFGSGTRLTVV.

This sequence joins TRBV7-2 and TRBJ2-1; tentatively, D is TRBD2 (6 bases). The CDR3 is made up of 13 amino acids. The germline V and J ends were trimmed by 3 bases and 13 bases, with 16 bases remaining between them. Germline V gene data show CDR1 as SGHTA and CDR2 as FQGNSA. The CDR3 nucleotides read TGTGCCAGCAGCTTCTCACTAGCCCCCCCCCAGTTCTTC. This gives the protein CASSFSLAPPQFF.